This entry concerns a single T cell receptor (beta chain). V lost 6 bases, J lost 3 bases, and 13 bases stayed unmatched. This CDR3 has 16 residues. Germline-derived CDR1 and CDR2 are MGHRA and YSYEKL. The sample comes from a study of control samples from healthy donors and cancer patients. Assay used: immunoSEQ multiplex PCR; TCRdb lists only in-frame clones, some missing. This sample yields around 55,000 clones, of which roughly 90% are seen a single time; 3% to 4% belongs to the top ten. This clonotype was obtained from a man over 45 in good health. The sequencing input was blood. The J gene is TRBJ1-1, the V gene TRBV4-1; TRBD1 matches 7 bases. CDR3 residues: CASRRAQDRVDTEAFF. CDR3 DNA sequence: TGCGCCAGCAGACGCGCTCAAGACAGGGTGGACACTGAAGCTTTCTTT.